This is a list of T cell receptor beta chains from one sample in a study of blood T cell repertoires in COVID-19. The assay was immunoSEQ multiplex PCR, and TCRdb's table has in-frame clones only and misses some. There are 150,000 to 200,000 clones in the sample; approximately 79% occur only once, and roughly 13% lies in the top ten. Sequenced sample: peripheral blood. The receptor source for this set is a man in his fifties or sixties who had recovered from COVID-19. The CDR3 runs from the conserved cysteine through the conserved F or W. The D gene is left open where the match is weak. Clone size is shown for a subset of rows, as once, few, many or a class of expanded clone.

>TRBJ2-1|.|TRBV6-5|.
CASSPRGFRGNEQFF
TGTGCCAGCAGCCCAAGGGGGTTTAGAGGGAATGAGCAGTTCTTC
>TRBJ1-1|TRBD1|TRBV27|.
CATPQGASTEAFF
TGTGCCACACCACAGGGGGCGAGCACTGAAGCTTTCTTT
>TRBJ2-2|TRBD2|TRBV19|.
CASSQSSGTRSGELFF
TGTGCCAGTAGCCAATCCTCCGGGACTAGGTCCGGGGAGCTGTTTTTT
>TRBJ2-1|TRBD2|TRBV6-4|.
CASISAGEESYNEQFF
TGTGCCAGCATTTCAGCGGGAGAGGAGTCCTACAATGAGCAGTTCTTC
>TRBJ1-1|.|TRBV11-2|.
CASSLGGGGSEAFF
TGTGCCAGCAGCTTAGGGGGCGGAGGGTCTGAAGCTTTCTTT
>TRBJ2-3|TRBD2|TRBV9|.
CASSARTSRPDTQYF
TGTGCCAGCAGCGCCCGGACTAGTAGGCCAGATACGCAGTATTTT
>TRBJ2-2|.|TRBV3-1/TRBV3-2|.
CASSQDGGELFF
TGTGCCAGCAGCCAAGACGGCGGGGAGCTGTTTTTT
>TRBJ2-1|.|TRBV2|.
CASSGLSTYNEQFF
TGTGCCAGCAGTGGACTTTCTACCTACAATGAGCAGTTCTTC
>TRBJ2-3|.|TRBV28|.
CASSSQGGADTQYF
TGTGCCAGCAGTTCGCAAGGAGGCGCAGATACGCAGTATTTT
>TRBJ2-7|.|TRBV21-1|.
CASSKDGVPYEQYF
TGTGCCAGCAGCAAAGACGGGGTCCCCTACGAGCAGTACTTC
>TRBJ1-6|TRBD1|TRBV25-1|once
CASSVTGGIFPLHF
TGTGCCAGCAGTGTAACAGGGGGTATTTTTCCCCTCCACTTT
>TRBJ2-7|.|TRBV7-9|.
CASSHPVELHEQYF
TGTGCCAGCAGCCACCCGGTGGAACTACACGAGCAGTACTTC
>TRBJ1-3|.|TRBV28|few
CASKLRGLSGNTIYF
TGTGCCAGCAAACTGCGGGGACTCTCTGGAAACACCATATATTTT
>TRBJ1-1|.|TRBV19|.
CASSIIAGDAFF
TGTGCCAGTAGTATAATTGCGGGAGACGCTTTCTTT
>TRBJ1-5|.|TRBV28|.
CASSTPDIYSNQPQHF
TGTGCCAGCAGTACGCCGGACATTTATAGCAATCAGCCCCAGCATTTT
>TRBJ2-7|.|TRBV6-1|.
CASSERWRATYEQYF
TGTGCCAGCAGTGAAAGATGGCGGGCGACCTACGAGCAGTACTTC
>TRBJ2-7|TRBD1|TRBV11-2|.
CASSLGPGGYEQYF
TGTGCCAGCAGCTTAGGCCCAGGGGGCTACGAGCAGTACTTC
>TRBJ1-4|TRBD1|TRBV15|.
CATSRDRGSEKLFF
TGTGCCACCAGCAGGGACAGGGGAAGCGAAAAACTGTTTTTT
>TRBJ2-1|TRBD2|TRBV10-2|.
CASGRVAWTSVLNEQFF
TGCGCCAGCGGTCGGGTGGCCTGGACTAGCGTACTCAATGAGCAGTTCTTC
>TRBJ2-7|TRBD1|TRBV5-1|.
CASSSTGTGGSRFNEQYF
TGCGCCAGCAGCTCAACCGGGACAGGGGGCTCCCGTTTCAACGAGCAGTACTTC
>TRBJ2-5|TRBD2|TRBV11-3|once
CASSPGLAGGPETQYF
TGTGCCAGCAGTCCCGGACTAGCGGGAGGGCCAGAGACCCAGTACTTC
>TRBJ2-7|.|TRBV5-1|.
CASSWEGLGAVYEQYF
TGCGCCAGCAGCTGGGAGGGGTTGGGGGCCGTCTACGAGCAGTACTTC
>TRBJ1-2|TRBD1|TRBV5-1|few
CASSLTGGSGYTF
TGCGCCAGCAGCTTGACAGGGGGAAGCGGCTACACCTTC
>TRBJ2-5|.|TRBV5-4|.
CASSLGSSALQETQYF
TGTGCCAGCAGCTTGGGTAGCTCAGCCCTCCAAGAGACCCAGTACTTC
>TRBJ1-4|.|TRBV7-3|once
CASSPAGQGPEKLFF
TGTGCCAGCAGCCCCGCTGGGCAGGGGCCTGAAAAACTGTTTTTT
>TRBJ2-3|.|TRBV7-3|.
CASSLTATVAGRNTDTQYF
TGTGCCAGCAGCTTAACCGCCACCGTGGCGGGCAGGAACACAGATACGCAGTATTTT
>TRBJ1-5|.|TRBV12-3/TRBV12-4|.
CASSFLNQPQHF
TGTGCCAGCAGTTTCTTGAATCAGCCCCAGCATTTT
>TRBJ2-1|.|TRBV24-1|.
CATSDLQENEQFF
TGTGCCACCAGTGATTTACAGGAAAATGAGCAGTTCTTC
>TRBJ2-3|.|TRBV21-1|.
CASSIHQGTSDTQYF
TGTGCCAGCAGCATACACCAGGGAACATCAGATACGCAGTATTTT
>TRBJ1-4|TRBD1|TRBV4-3|.
CASSQEPGQGFVNEKLFF
TGCGCCAGCAGCCAAGAGCCGGGACAGGGGTTCGTAAATGAAAAACTGTTTTTT
>TRBJ2-1|TRBD2|TRBV19|.
CASSIVGTINNEQFF
TGTGCCAGTAGTATAGTAGGGACTATAAACAATGAGCAGTTCTTC